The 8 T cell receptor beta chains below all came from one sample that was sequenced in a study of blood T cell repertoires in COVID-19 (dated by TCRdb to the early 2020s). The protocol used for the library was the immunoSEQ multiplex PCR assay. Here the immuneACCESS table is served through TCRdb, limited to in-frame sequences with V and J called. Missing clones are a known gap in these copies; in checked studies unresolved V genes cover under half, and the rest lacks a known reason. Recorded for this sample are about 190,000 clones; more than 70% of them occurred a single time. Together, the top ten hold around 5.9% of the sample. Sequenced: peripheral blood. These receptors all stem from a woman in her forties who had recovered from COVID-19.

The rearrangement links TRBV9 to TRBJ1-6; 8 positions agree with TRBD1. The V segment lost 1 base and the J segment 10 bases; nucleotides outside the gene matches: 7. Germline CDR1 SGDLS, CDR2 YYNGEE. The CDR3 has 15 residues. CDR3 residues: CASSVTTGDGSPLHF. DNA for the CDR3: TGTGCCAGCAGCGTAACGACAGGGGATGGGTCACCCCTCCACTTT.

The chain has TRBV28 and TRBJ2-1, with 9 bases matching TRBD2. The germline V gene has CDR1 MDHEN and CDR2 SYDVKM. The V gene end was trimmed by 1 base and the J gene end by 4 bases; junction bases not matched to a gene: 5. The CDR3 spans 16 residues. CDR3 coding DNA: TGTGCCAGCAGTTTATATCCTAGCGGGAATTACAATGAGCAGTTCTTC. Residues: CASSLYPSGNYNEQFF.

The DNA of the CDR3 is TGTGCCAGCAGCCGGGGGGGCATGATATGGAGTGAGCAGTTCTTC. Translating gives CASSRGGMIWSEQFF. The rearrangement joins TRBV14 to TRBJ2-1; perhaps TRBD2 as D (7 bases). The CDR3 consists of 15 residues. The V end lost 4 bases, the J end lost 9 bases, and 19 bases lay between the germline ends. The germline V gene encodes CDR1 SGHDN and CDR2 FVKESK.

CDR3 DNA sequence: TGTGCCAGCAGTTACCGGACTAGCGGAGGAAACAATGAGCAGTTCTTC. Its protein is CASSYRTSGGNNEQFF. The J gene is TRBJ2-1, the V gene TRBV6-5; 10 positions agree with TRBD2. The CDR3 sequence is 16 residues long. V lost 2 bases and J lost 5; bases outside the gene matches: 6. CDR1 and CDR2 from the germline V gene are MNHEY and SVGAGI.

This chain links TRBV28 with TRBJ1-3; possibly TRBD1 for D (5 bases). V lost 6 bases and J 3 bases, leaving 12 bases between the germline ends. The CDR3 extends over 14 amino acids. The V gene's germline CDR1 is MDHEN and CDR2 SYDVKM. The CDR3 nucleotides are TGTGCCAGCAGAACTCTAGGGGTTGGAAACACCATATATTTT. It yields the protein CASRTLGVGNTIYF.

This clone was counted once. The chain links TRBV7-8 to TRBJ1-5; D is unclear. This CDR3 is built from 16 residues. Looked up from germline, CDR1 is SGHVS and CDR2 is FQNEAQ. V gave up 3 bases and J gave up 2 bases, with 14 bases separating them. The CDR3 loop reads CASSLSGGVGNQPQHF. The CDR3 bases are TGTGCCAGCAGCTTGTCTGGCGGCGTGGGCAATCAGCCCCAGCATTTT.

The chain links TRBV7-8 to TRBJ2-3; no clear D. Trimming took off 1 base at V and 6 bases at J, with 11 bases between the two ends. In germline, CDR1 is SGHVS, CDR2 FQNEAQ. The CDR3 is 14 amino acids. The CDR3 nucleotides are TGTGCCAGCAGCTTAGACACCCCTCCGGATACGCAGTATTTT. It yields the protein CASSLDTPPDTQYF.

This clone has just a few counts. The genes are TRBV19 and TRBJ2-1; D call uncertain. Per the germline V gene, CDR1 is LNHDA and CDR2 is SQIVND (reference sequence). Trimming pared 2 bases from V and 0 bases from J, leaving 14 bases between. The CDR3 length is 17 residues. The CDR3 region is CASSIPPLLNSYNEQFF. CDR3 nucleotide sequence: TGTGCCAGTAGTATACCCCCCCTGTTAAACTCCTACAATGAGCAGTTCTTC.